Listed below are T cell receptor beta chains from one sample, sequenced in a study of PD-L1 blockade in urothelial cancer. The method was immunoSEQ multiplex PCR; TCRdb's version includes in-frame clones alone and lacks a portion of them. The sample lists fewer than 75,000 clones, roughly 84% occurring once. Sequencing was performed on PBMCs, taken around atezolizumab (anti-PD-L1) treatment. The source of these receptors is a man aged 70-80 years with urothelial cancer. CDR3s include the opening cysteine and the closing phenylalanine or tryptophan. A D gene is named only where the DNA matches it firmly.

CDR3aa: CASSFRDRSPLGANVLTF
d_gene: TRBD1
j_gene: TRBJ2-6
v_gene: TRBV19

CDR3aa: CASSESGVRSNQPQHF
d_gene: .
j_gene: TRBJ1-5
v_gene: TRBV6-1

CDR3aa: CASSLSGSTDTQYF
d_gene: TRBD2
j_gene: TRBJ2-3
v_gene: TRBV5-1

CDR3aa: CASRKTSGFRSSYNEQFF
d_gene: TRBD2
j_gene: TRBJ2-1
v_gene: TRBV19

CDR3aa: CASSLFGGREQYF
d_gene: .
j_gene: TRBJ2-7
v_gene: TRBV28

CDR3aa: CAIHGQGGTEAFF
d_gene: TRBD1
j_gene: TRBJ1-1
v_gene: TRBV10-3

CDR3aa: CASKKGAEQPQHF
d_gene: TRBD1
j_gene: TRBJ1-5
v_gene: TRBV10-2

CDR3aa: CATSRDFGQASGYTF
d_gene: TRBD1
j_gene: TRBJ1-2
v_gene: TRBV15

CDR3aa: CASSIGGTGGRTGELFF
d_gene: TRBD1
j_gene: TRBJ2-2
v_gene: TRBV19

CDR3aa: CVSKAGAYGNTEAFF
d_gene: .
j_gene: TRBJ1-1
v_gene: TRBV19

CDR3aa: CASSSSGTGGREAFF
d_gene: TRBD1
j_gene: TRBJ1-1
v_gene: TRBV5-4

CDR3aa: CASERERSSEQYF
d_gene: TRBD2
j_gene: TRBJ2-7
v_gene: TRBV6-1

CDR3aa: CASSLGAPYYGYTF
d_gene: .
j_gene: TRBJ1-2
v_gene: TRBV7-9

CDR3aa: CASSVVGGGPGNEQFF
d_gene: .
j_gene: TRBJ2-1
v_gene: TRBV9

CDR3aa: CASTLGTTQETQYF
d_gene: TRBD2
j_gene: TRBJ2-5
v_gene: TRBV5-1

CDR3aa: CAISEGREAQETQYF
d_gene: TRBD2
j_gene: TRBJ2-5
v_gene: TRBV10-3

CDR3aa: CASSLAGTGATEAFF
d_gene: TRBD1
j_gene: TRBJ1-1
v_gene: TRBV5-1

CDR3aa: CASSYTGWSDTQYF
d_gene: .
j_gene: TRBJ2-3
v_gene: TRBV6-5

CDR3aa: CASIENGKNIQYF
d_gene: .
j_gene: TRBJ2-4
v_gene: TRBV6-5

CDR3aa: CASSLFQVTGELFF
d_gene: .
j_gene: TRBJ2-2
v_gene: TRBV5-1

CDR3aa: CASSPGQGEGNYGYTF
d_gene: TRBD1
j_gene: TRBJ1-2
v_gene: TRBV25-1

CDR3aa: CASSKNRGRETDTQYF
d_gene: TRBD1
j_gene: TRBJ2-3
v_gene: TRBV19

CDR3aa: CASSFSREPQETQYF
d_gene: .
j_gene: TRBJ2-5
v_gene: TRBV6-5

CDR3aa: CASSQSRLAGGDNEQFF
d_gene: TRBD2
j_gene: TRBJ2-1
v_gene: TRBV14